This T cell receptor (beta chain) appears in the sequencing data of a study of T cell responses to AZD1222 COVID-19 vaccine. Remarks on this clone: Antigen specificity is unknown.

General observations from the study: The sample set comprised mostly white British donors with more females, and clonal diversity was possibly underestimated. Among vaccine-associated CD4 TCRs, coverage spanned spike, with dominance at 160-218 and 743-854.

Sequencing used immunoSEQ multiplex PCR; TCRdb keeps in-frame clones, though not all of them. The repertoire consists of 98,000 or so clones, with about 88% occurring once and the leading ten covering approximately 15%. CDR1 and CDR2 (germline): SNHLY, FYNNEI. The CDR3 length is 14 residues. J was trimmed by 6 bases and V by 6 bases; bases with no gene match: 7. The TCR was taken from an adult who received the AZD1222 COVID-19 vaccine. The sample consisted of peripheral blood, taken 28 days after the second AZD1222 dose. V usage is TRBV2 and J usage is TRBJ1-5; 8 bases agree with TRBD1. CDR3 amino acids: CASRADRGSQPQHF. The CDR3 DNA reads TGTGCCAGCAGAGCTGACAGGGGTAGTCAGCCCCAGCATTTT.